Shown below are 25 T cell receptor beta chains from a single sample sequenced in a study of response to subunit inactivated influenza vaccine. TCRdb analysed the RT-PCR reads with MiXCR anew, one entry per CDR3 protein. The top ten hold roughly a tenth of the sample, which has 800,000 or so distinct CDR3 sequences, around 20% seen once. Here the sequenced sample was PBMCs from blood, taken 5 days after vaccination. These receptors came from a man between 45 and 60 years old who received an inactivated influenza vaccine.

This clonotype was observed at least ten times. The V and J genes are TRBV20-1 and TRBJ2-1; the D is unclear. The V end was cut by 0 bases, the J end by 8 bases, with 11 bases between. CDR1 is DFQATT, CDR2 SNEGSKA, per germline (reference sequence). The CDR3 contains 13 residues. The CDR3, as DNA: TGCAGTGCTAGAGAAGCTGCGGATCATGAGCAGTTCTTC. This translates into CSAREAADHEQFF.

The chain employs TRBV15 and TRBJ1-1; TRBD1 aligns across 8 bases. The CDR3 runs 17 residues. V lost 9 bases, J lost 0 bases, and 15 bases stayed unmatched. CDR1 is LNHNV, CDR2 YYDKDF, per germline (reference sequence). The CDR3 region is CATRKTGAGLMNTEAFF. CDR3 sequence (DNA): TGTGCCACTCGGAAGACAGGGGCTGGACTGATGAACACTGAAGCTTTCTTT.

V gene TRBV6-1 combines with J gene TRBJ2-1; either TRBD1 or TRBD2 may fit D (5 bases each). This CDR3 spans 14 amino acids. V was shortened by 7 bases and J by 6 bases, with 16 bases between the two germline ends. Germline lookup yields CDR1 MNHNS and CDR2 SASEGT. The CDR3 DNA reads as TGTGCCAGCACCTCAAGGATTGGGGGCAATGAGCAGTTCTTC. Amino acids: CASTSRIGGNEQFF.

This clonotype was found a few times. The V and J genes are TRBV6-2 or TRBV6-3 and TRBJ1-6; no clear D. Germline lookup yields CDR1 MNHEY and CDR2 SVGEGT. The CDR3 has 14 residues. V was cut by 7 bases and J by 9 bases, with 16 bases left in between. CDR3 loop: CASNHRVESSPLHF. CDR3 coding DNA: TGTGCCAGCAACCACCGGGTTGAAAGTTCACCCCTCCACTTT.

The genes are TRBV5-1 and TRBJ2-7; D might be TRBD1 (6 bases). CDR3 length equals 14 residues. V was pared by 0 bases and J by 3 bases, with 10 bases between. Germline V gene lookup returns CDR1 SGHRS and CDR2 YFSETQ. The DNA of the CDR3 is TGCGCCAGCAGCTTGGTAGGACAGAACTACGAGCAGTACTTC. Its protein product is CASSLVGQNYEQYF.

This clonotype was observed at least ten times. The J gene is TRBJ1-5, the V gene TRBV20-1; tentative D call: TRBD1 (6 bases). The V and J ends lost 3 bases and 6 bases respectively, with 18 bases between them. The germline V gene encodes CDR1 DFQATT and CDR2 SNEGSKA (reference sequence). The CDR3 is 15 amino acids. For the CDR3, the DNA is TGCAGTGCTAGTGCTGTATTGGGGGCCGTTCAGCCCCAGCATTTT. Translated: CSASAVLGAVQPQHF.

This clonotype was observed a few times. The chain joins TRBV20-1 to TRBJ2-3; no clear D gene. The CDR3 runs to 11 residues. Germline V gene sequence: CDR1 DFQATT, CDR2 SNEGSKA (reference sequence). CDR3 sequence reads: CSPRHTDTQYF. The CDR3 bases are TGCAGCCCCAGGCACACAGATACGCAGTATTTT.

The chain carries TRBV2 and TRBJ1-2; 7 bases agree with TRBD1. This CDR3 is built from 17 residues. Per the germline V gene, CDR1 is SNHLY and CDR2 is FYNNEI. V was clipped by 0 bases and J by 4 bases; unmatched bases: 11. CDR3 protein: CASSEALYGDRSYGYTF. CDR3 nucleotide sequence: TGTGCCAGCAGTGAAGCGCTTTATGGGGACAGAAGCTATGGCTACACCTTC.

The sample holds a few counts of this clonotype. V and J are TRBV6-2 or TRBV6-3 and TRBJ2-1, with D perhaps assigned TRBD1 or TRBD2 (6 bases each). The CDR3 has 16 residues. Germline V gives CDR1 MNHEY, CDR2 SVGEGT. V shed 7 bases and J shed 1 base, with 17 bases lying between them. CDR3 sequence: CASTELGAGSYNEQFF. The CDR3 bases are TGTGCCAGCACCGAACTGGGGGCGGGATCCTACAATGAGCAGTTCTTC.

This chain joins TRBV28 and TRBJ2-6; tentatively, D is TRBD2 (5 bases). CDR3 length: 18 residues. CDR1 is MDHEN, CDR2 SYDVKM, per germline. Trimming shortened V by 3 bases and J by 1 base, and 16 bases separated the two germline ends. CDR3 sequence (DNA): TGTGCCAGCAGTTTCTACGGGGATAGGAGGTCTGGGGCCAACGTCCTGACTTTC. It codes for CASSFYGDRRSGANVLTF.

The gene calls are TRBV18 and TRBJ1-6; D is perhaps TRBD1 (6 bases). Trimming removed 1 base at V and 10 bases at J, with 17 bases between. CDR1 is KGHSH and CDR2 is LQKENI in the germline V gene. The CDR3 consists of 16 residues. For the CDR3, the DNA is TGTGCCAGCTCACCACGGGAGAGGGGGGCAGGATCACCCCTCCACTTT. Its protein is CASSPRERGAGSPLHF.

The sample holds a few counts of this clonotype. V is TRBV11-2 and J is TRBJ2-1, with TRBD2 identical over 13 bases. This CDR3 contains 15 residues. V lost 3 bases and J lost 10; bases outside the gene matches: 6. CDR1 is SGHAT, CDR2 FQNNGV, per germline. Written as DNA, the CDR3 is TGTGCCAGCAGCTTTGCCCGACTAGCGGGGGGCGAGCAGTTCTTC. It specifies CASSFARLAGGEQFF. Variable domain in full (rest from reference TRBV11-2 and TRBJ2-1): EAGVAQSPRYKIIEKRQSVAFWCNPISGHATLYWYQQILGQGPKLLIQFQNNGVVDDSQLPKDRFSAERLKGVDSTLKIQPAKLEDSAVYLCASSFARLAGGEQFFGPGTRLTVL.

In this sample, this clonotype turned up many times. The chain recombines TRBV4-3 with TRBJ1-4; D remains ambiguous. V was clipped by 4 bases and J by 0 bases, with 9 bases between them. CDR1 LGHNA and CDR2 YSLEER come from the germline V gene. This CDR3 has 15 residues. This CDR3 is CASSPKSATNEKLFF. CDR3 in DNA: TGCGCCAGCAGCCCCAAGAGTGCAACTAATGAAAAACTGTTTTTT.

CDR3 sequence: CASSVRDRNYEQYF. The CDR3, as DNA: TGTGCCAGCAGTGTCCGGGACAGGAACTACGAGCAGTACTTC. J is TRBJ2-7 and V is TRBV6-1; 8 bases match TRBD1. The V gene end was trimmed by 4 bases and the J gene end by 3 bases; junction bases not matched to a gene: 5. The CDR3 loop spans 14 amino acids. Germline V gene data show CDR1 as MNHNS and CDR2 as SASEGT.

This clonotype was seen more than once but under ten times. For the CDR3, the DNA is TGCGCCAGCAGCTTGGCCACAGGGGCCGACGAGCAGTACTTC. Protein: CASSLATGADEQYF. The rearrangement uses TRBV5-1 and TRBJ2-7; 7 positions match TRBD1. Germline values: CDR1 SGHRS, CDR2 YFSETQ. The trim removed 0 bases at V and 5 bases at J, leaving 5 bases unmatched. This CDR3 is 14 amino acids long.

The chain recombines TRBV4-3 with TRBJ2-1, with D perhaps TRBD1 (6 bases). This CDR3 has 17 amino acids. The germline CDR1 and CDR2 sequences are LGHNA and YSLEER. The V gene lost 0 bases and the J gene lost 4 bases, with 16 bases spanning the gap. In DNA, the CDR3 is TGCGCCAGCAGCCAAGATTTCGCAGGGGCTTTTTACAATGAGCAGTTCTTC. Translating it yields CASSQDFAGAFYNEQFF.

This clonotype was detected a few times. The V call is TRBV2, the J call TRBJ2-1, with a tentative D call TRBD2 (6 bases). This CDR3 spans 14 amino acids. Germline V gives CDR1 SNHLY, CDR2 FYNNEI. V was pared by 11 bases and J by 7 bases, with 21 bases between. The CDR3 DNA is TGTGCCCACGGCGGGACTGGACTATCGAATGAGCAGTTCTTC. Protein: CAHGGTGLSNEQFF.

V usage is TRBV9 and J usage is TRBJ2-1; D gene unclear. Germline V gives CDR1 SGDLS, CDR2 YYNGEE. The CDR3 is 13 residues long. V gave up 0 bases and J gave up 7 bases, with 8 bases separating them. The CDR3 bases are TGTGCCAGCAGCGTAGGTTCAGGTAATGAGCAGTTCTTC. Translated: CASSVGSGNEQFF.

Many counts were recorded for this clonotype. V and J are TRBV20-1 and TRBJ2-3, with D perhaps matching TRBD2 (5 bases). Germline values: CDR1 DFQATT, CDR2 SNEGSKA (reference sequence). The CDR3 loop spans 14 amino acids. With 1 base removed from V and 1 base from J, the gap between germline ends came to 9 bases. Here the CDR3 DNA reads TGCAGTGCTAGAGGTGGGAGACGCACAGATACGCAGTATTTT. Amino acid sequence: CSARGGRRTDTQYF.

The chain employs TRBV5-1 and TRBJ1-3, with D maybe TRBD1 (6 bases). V lost 4 bases and J 1 base, leaving 15 bases between the germline ends. CDR3 size: 16 residues. Germline CDR1 and CDR2: SGHRS and YFSETQ. DNA for the CDR3: TGCGCCAGCAGCCCCCCGGGGGGGCGTTCTGGAAACACCATATATTTT. Translated: CASSPPGGRSGNTIYF.

The rearrangement links TRBV27 to TRBJ2-1; 8 nucleotides align to TRBD2. V was pared by 6 bases and J by 2 bases, with 6 bases of the junction left unmatched. Germline V gives CDR1 MNHEY, CDR2 SMNVEV (reference sequence). The CDR3 spans 15 residues. For the CDR3, the DNA is TGTGCCAGCAGACCGGGGGGGGTCGCCTACAATGAGCAGTTCTTC. This encodes CASRPGGVAYNEQFF.

The count of this clonotype is one. The gene calls are TRBV5-1 and TRBJ2-5; 14 bases are a match to TRBD2. V was pared by 2 bases and J by 0 bases, with 6 bases of the junction left unmatched. From germline, CDR1 is SGHRS and CDR2 YFSETQ. The CDR3 spans 18 residues. The CDR3 bases are TGCGCCAGCAGCTTTGGGACTAGCGGGGGCTGGTACCAAGAGACCCAGTACTTC. Protein: CASSFGTSGGWYQETQYF.

This clonotype was counted only a few times. The chain uses TRBV5-1 and TRBJ1-3; 7 bases are a match to TRBD1. This CDR3 region has 17 residues. The ends lost 4 bases at V and 0 bases at J; junction bases unmatched: 10. Germline V CDR1 and CDR2: SGHRS, YFSETQ. The CDR3 region has the DNA TGCGCCAGCAGCCCAACCTGGACAGGTGGCTCTGGAAACACCATATATTTT. This encodes CASSPTWTGGSGNTIYF.

The genes are TRBV7-2 and TRBJ2-1; D unresolved. CDR3 length: 15 residues. Trimming cost V 3 bases and J 4 bases, with 13 bases left between them. CDR1 and CDR2 (germline): SGHTA, FQGNSA. The CDR3 DNA follows: TGTGCCAGCAGCTTCGATCTAGAATCTTACAATGAGCAGTTCTTC. Its protein is CASSFDLESYNEQFF.

The chain carries TRBV6-5 and TRBJ1-4, with D hard to call. Germline CDR1 MNHEY, CDR2 SVGAGI. The CDR3 spans 16 residues. Trimming took off 1 base at V and 8 bases at J, with 17 bases between the two ends. The CDR3, as DNA: TGTGCCAGCAGTTACTTCACCGGGTCCCGTCGGGAAAAACTGTTTTTT. It translates to CASSYFTGSRREKLFF.